One and the same sample provided the 10 T cell receptor beta chains below, sequenced in a study of blood T cell repertoires in COVID-19 (dated by TCRdb to the early 2020s). Library construction relied on the immunoSEQ multiplex PCR assay. TCRdb retrieved this table from immuneACCESS and kept in-frame rearrangements only. Not all clones are present; in checked studies, unresolved V genes account for under half, and no reason is known for the remainder. In this sample the table shows about 210,000 clones, around 80% of which occur a single time. Clones ranked in the top ten supply roughly 6.7% of the sample. The sample was peripheral blood. These receptors were taken from a woman aged 70 to 79 with acute or convalescent COVID-19.

This clone was detected once. CDR3 in DNA: TGTGCCAGCTCACCGGGACAGAACTACGAGCAGTACTTC. Amino acid sequence: CASSPGQNYEQYF. The chain recombines TRBV18 with TRBJ2-7; 7 bases line up with TRBD1. Per germline, CDR1 KGHSH and CDR2 LQKENI. CDR3 length: 13 residues. V dropped 3 bases and J dropped 3; count of bases not matched to a gene: 2.

This chain joins TRBV12-5 and TRBJ2-3; weak D call: TRBD1 (6 bases). This CDR3 is 14 amino acids long. V shed 5 bases and J shed 2 bases, with 11 bases lying between them. Germline V CDR1 and CDR2: LGHNT, FRNRAP. CDR3 nucleotides: TGTGCTAGTGGTCGACAGGAACACACAGATACGCAGTATTTT. It specifies CASGRQEHTDTQYF.

The chain uses TRBV24-1 and TRBJ1-5; D perhaps matches TRBD1 (5 bases). The germline gives CDR1 KGHDR, CDR2 SFDVKD. Trimming cost V 5 bases and J 4 bases, with 11 bases left between them. The CDR3 is 14 residues long. The CDR3 spells CATSGFGGNQPQHF. The DNA for the CDR3 is TGTGCCACCAGTGGGTTCGGGGGGAATCAGCCCCAGCATTTT.

The rearrangement links TRBV4-2 to TRBJ1-6; 7 bases line up with TRBD1. The J segment lost 5 bases and the V segment lost 2 bases, leaving 3 bases of the junction unmatched. The CDR3 spans 15 residues. From germline, CDR1 is LGHNA and CDR2 YNFKEQ. The CDR3 DNA follows: TGTGCCAGCAGCCAAAACAGGGGTGATAATTCACCCCTCCACTTT. As protein: CASSQNRGDNSPLHF.

The rearrangement uses TRBV25-1 and TRBJ2-3; 7 positions match TRBD2. Looked up from germline, CDR1 is MGHDK and CDR2 is SYGVNS. The CDR3 covers 16 residues. The ends lost 3 bases at V and 0 bases at J; junction bases unmatched: 6. The CDR3 DNA reads as TGTGCCAGCAGTGACCCGGGGGGATCTAGCACAGATACGCAGTATTTT. It encodes CASSDPGGSSTDTQYF.

This chain links TRBV2 with TRBJ2-2, with 8 positions matching TRBD1. The CDR3 covers 14 residues. V trimming: 8 bases; J trimming: 7 bases; junction bases outside the gene matches: 9. Germline lookup yields CDR1 SNHLY and CDR2 FYNNEI. In DNA form, the CDR3 reads TGTGCCAGCCGTAGACAGGGGTTGGGCGGGGAGCTGTTTTTT. Translation: CASRRQGLGGELFF.

The chain uses TRBV25-1 and TRBJ1-1, with TRBD1 as a possible D gene (6 bases). Germline V CDR1 and CDR2: MGHDK, SYGVNS. This CDR3 contains 13 residues. The germline V and J ends were trimmed by 9 bases and 1 base, with 12 bases remaining between them. This CDR3 reads CASGAGANTEAFF. The CDR3 nucleotides are TGTGCCAGTGGGGCAGGGGCGAACACTGAAGCTTTCTTT.

This clone was detected a few times. The chain joins TRBV24-1 to TRBJ2-3; TRBD2 matches 7 bases. The CDR3 extends over 13 amino acids. Germline V gives CDR1 KGHDR, CDR2 SFDVKD. The V segment lost 12 bases and the J segment 0 bases; nucleotides outside the gene matches: 5. The chain's CDR3 is CASQRGSTDTQYF. CDR3 DNA sequence: TGTGCCTCCCAGCGGGGCAGCACAGATACGCAGTATTTT.

The chain uses TRBV7-2 and TRBJ2-5; TRBD2 aligns across 8 bases. Germline loops: CDR1 SGHTA, CDR2 FQGNSA. V lost 6 bases, J lost 4 bases, and 7 bases stayed unmatched. There are 14 residues in the CDR3. The CDR3 coding sequence is TGTGCCAGCAGTCCCGGGGGGGCAAGAGAGACCCAGTACTTC. It specifies CASSPGGARETQYF.

V is TRBV6-5 and J is TRBJ2-1; 12 nucleotides line up with TRBD2. This CDR3 has 15 amino acids. Germline V gene sequence: CDR1 MNHEY, CDR2 SVGAGI. Trimming at V came to 0 bases and at J to 15 bases, leaving 9 bases not matched to a gene. The CDR3 spells CASSYSESSGGATFF. CDR3 nucleotides: TGTGCCAGCAGTTACTCGGAATCTAGCGGGGGGGCCACGTTCTTC.